This record looks at one T cell receptor beta chain sequence and its context. There is no known antigen for this receptor. Per-base quality was not reported, and no clone a single base away is much larger than it. This entry comes from a study of shared clonotypes between healthy human individuals (dated by TCRdb to the early 2020s). Study-level background: The cohort comprised a couple of women and a few men aged 18 to 49 years. For each donor, CD4 naive and CD4 memory were each given three plates, CD8 naive was given two plates, and CD8 memory was given one plate. To estimate repertoire size and how much clonotype sharing occurs between individuals, the study deeply sequenced the blood TCR repertoires of a handful of healthy adults. Different laboratories and diverse techniques were used to prepare libraries and sequence TCR repertoires, to increase sequencing depth and limit assay-specific biases. Per donor, leukapheresis produced somewhere between about 0.85 and 8.9 billion PBMCs. Study-wide conclusions, independent of this receptor: Larger estimated clonotype richness was generally found for naive subsets than for memory subsets. Sampling was restricted to blood, and TCR repertoires in tissues likely differ from the TCR repertoires found in blood. About 5% of naive CD4, 3.5% of naive CD8, about 2.4% of memory CD4, and approximately 0.39% of memory CD8 clonotypes were shared across a few donors. Even with the large sequencing depth, rarefaction of the sorted-subset datasets indicated that sequencing was incomplete. The small number of donors limited the genetic and exposure-history diversity represented. Clonotypes shared by all four sorted-subset donors showed higher generation probabilities than non-shared clonotypes. Based on pairwise subsampling, the degree of clonotype sharing among donors was expected to be affected by sequencing depth.

CD8 naive samples were obtained by positive selection for CCR7 among CD45RO-negative cells, yielding a CD45RA+CCR7+ population from which TemRA cells were excluded. Donors were healthy HIV-negative adults with no recently reported acute infections or vaccinations. Every donor was a Caucasian adult residing in Nashville, Tennessee, USA. After blood collection by leukapheresis, PBMCs were isolated using Ficoll-Histopaque density gradient centrifugation and then cryopreserved in the vapor phase of liquid nitrogen. Analytical flow cytometry was used to check the purity and quantity of every magnetically sorted T cell population. From each sorted fraction, genomic DNA was isolated and quantified by UV absorbance on a Nanodrop 2000c. Using the deep immunoSEQ assay, TCR CDR3 regions were amplified from genomic DNA by multiplex PCR. Extracted genomic DNA from each cell subset was distributed evenly across all wells of several immunoSEQ 96-well plates, and each plate was treated as a replicate. Each replicate PCR for sorted subsets received around 0.2 ug genomic DNA, equal to 28,000 or so T cell genomes. Purified libraries were quantified with a Qubit 3.0 fluorometer, sized on a Bioanalyzer 2100, and re-quantified with the KAPA Library Quantification kit. Every immunoSEQ 96-well plate was sequenced on a dedicated single-read 150-cycle Illumina NextSeq 550 flow cell. The authors' analysis ran thus. Because only junctional sequences without quality scores were contained in the immunoSEQ output, filtering matching that applied to full-length reads could not be performed. Sequences were annotated with PyIR, a Python wrapper for IgBLAST v1.9, and V/J genes and CDR3 were assigned using IMGT germline references. Reads with weak V/J assignments (E-value above 1e-6), missing CDR3, stop codons, out-of-frame junctions, or ambiguous translated residues were removed. V3J clonotypes were defined by identical inferred V gene, J gene, and CDR3 amino acid sequence. The percentage overlap between two repertoires was calculated by dividing the number of shared unique clonotypes by the size of the smaller repertoire. Richness of each repertoire was evaluated using RTK rarefaction, the Chao1 estimator, and Recon v2.1 estimates of unobserved clonotypes. For all TCRbeta clonotypes obtained by the gDNA method from a few donors, generation probabilities were computed with OLGA. TCRdb obtained this table from immuneACCESS and retained in-frame rearrangements with V and J assigned. These tables miss some clones; where compared with another copy, unresolved V genes account for less than half of the shortfall, and the remainder is unexplained. V and J calls and clone size follow that table, whereas D and trimming were derived from the DNA. For this sample the table gives millions of clones, of which approximately 94% were detected only once. The ten biggest clones cover about 1.1% of the sample.

The germline V gene specifies SGHRS as CDR1 and YFSETQ as CDR2. Unmatched junction bases come to 14, with V trimmed by 5 bases and J by 2 bases. Its CDR3 holds 18 amino acids, cysteine through phenylalanine. Only CDR3 DNA is held: 54 bases, read in frame from base 1. The sequenced material came from naive CD8+ T cells sorted from blood. The intended sense of this specimen's cell subset or site label: CD45RA+CCR7+. Recombination connected TRBV5-1 to TRBJ2-3; TRBD2 aligns with 10 central bases. The receptor was isolated from a young man in good health. The CDR3 corresponds to CASRPPEAGGLITDTQYF. The DNA is TGCGCCAGCAGACCCCCTGAAGCGGGGGGGCTTATCACAGATACGCAGTATTTT.